The clone carrying this T cell receptor beta chain was seen just once. Its antigen is not known. The data stem from a study of CD8 T cells in ankylosing spondylitis. The J segment lost 7 bases and the V segment lost 10 bases, leaving 22 bases of the junction unmatched. The CDR3 has 19 residues. Germline CDR1 is LGHDT and CDR2 is YNNKEL (reference sequence). One entry per CDR3 protein results from TCRdb running MiXCR on the 5' RACE reads. Altogether about 35,000 distinct CDR3 sequences are present, 10% being singletons, with the ten largest covering approximately 15%. Study findings and constraints: Disease-linked clones reportedly concentrated significantly in matched ankylosing spondylitis synovial fluid. A CD8+ phenotype characterized the disease-linked clones, which were relatively rare in peripheral blood. Past studies reported some motif variants in reactive arthritis synovial fluid and blood.

The chain carries TRBV3-1 and TRBJ2-1; 13 nucleotides match TRBD2. Sequences were obtained from blood, either unsorted or a sorted T cell fraction (not recorded which). This sequence originates from a male donor with ankylosing spondylitis or in good health (not recorded which). CDR3 loop: CATCPGTSGTDRKENEQFF. CDR3 in DNA: TGTGCCACCTGCCCCGGGACTAGCGGGACTGATCGGAAGGAGAATGAGCAGTTCTTC.